One sample yielded the 27 T cell receptor beta chains listed below, sequenced in a study of cytomegalovirus exposure and HLA in healthy donors. The PCR made use of 60 Vbeta and 13 Jbeta primers. Produced via immunoSEQ multiplex PCR; TCRdb's table is partial and in-frame only. The sample includes about 130,000 clones, approximately 84% seen only once; the top ten take approximately 4%. The specimen sequenced was PBMCs. The origin of the receptors is a young man in good health and CMV-seropositive.

This chain uses TRBV11-3 with TRBJ2-1, with a tentative D call TRBD2 (7 bases). The germline V and J ends were trimmed by 2 bases and 6 bases, with 8 bases remaining between them. This CDR3 region has 13 residues. Germline CDR1 is SGHNT and CDR2 is YENEEA. The DNA of the CDR3 is TGTGCCAGCAGCTTAAGGGGGGGCAATGAGCAGTTCTTC. The encoded protein is CASSLRGGNEQFF.

V and J are TRBV5-4 and TRBJ2-3; 8 bases are shared with TRBD2. Looked up from germline, CDR1 is SGHNT and CDR2 is YYREEE (reference sequence). After removal of 0 bases from V and 2 bases from J, the junction contained 5 bases not matched to a gene. This CDR3 is 16 amino acids long. CDR3 bases: TGTGCCAGCAGCTTGGAGGTGCGGGGGGACACAGATACGCAGTATTTT. Its protein product is CASSLEVRGDTDTQYF.

The rearrangement links TRBV4-1 to TRBJ1-2, with a tentative D call TRBD1 (5 bases). V was pared by 0 bases and J by 4 bases, with 9 bases between. CDR1 and CDR2 from the germline V gene are MGHRA and YSYEKL. There are 14 residues in the CDR3. CDR3 nucleotides: TGCGCCAGCAGCCAAGAGGGGGGGGGCTATGGCTACACCTTC. Protein product: CASSQEGGGYGYTF.

This chain links TRBV9 with TRBJ2-7; TRBD1 is a possible D gene (6 bases). The CDR3 runs to 19 residues. The germline gives CDR1 SGDLS, CDR2 YYNGEE. The V end was cut by 0 bases, the J end by 0 bases, with 22 bases between. Written as DNA, the CDR3 is TGTGCCAGCAGCGTAGGGTCTAGGACGCAGGACAGCCTCTCCTACGAGCAGTACTTC. It is translated as CASSVGSRTQDSLSYEQYF.

The V gene is TRBV30, the J gene TRBJ1-6; D is ambiguous. Trimming removed 2 bases at V and 7 bases at J, with 9 bases between. CDR3 length: 13 amino acids. Germline V gene data show CDR1 as GTSNPN and CDR2 as SVGIG (reference sequence). CDR3 residues: CAWSIGGNSPLHF. DNA for the CDR3: TGTGCCTGGAGTATAGGCGGAAATTCACCCCTCCACTTT.

The chain carries TRBV6-6 and TRBJ2-6, with D perhaps matching TRBD1 (6 bases). From germline, CDR1 is MNHNY and CDR2 SVGAGI (reference sequence). The CDR3 has 16 residues. The V and J ends lost 0 bases and 2 bases respectively, with 8 bases between them. CDR3 sequence (DNA): TGTGCCAGCAGTTACTCGTCAGGGGCTGGGGCCAACGTCCTGACTTTC. Translated, it gives CASSYSSGAGANVLTF.

This rearrangement joins TRBV30 to TRBJ2-5; 12 nucleotides match TRBD1. The J call may be wrong; the DNA end is better matched by TRBJ2-7. Looked up from germline, CDR1 is GTSNPN and CDR2 is SVGIG (reference sequence). The CDR3 is 15 residues long. The CDR3 sequence is CAWSGDRGPHYEQYF. The CDR3 DNA reads as TGTGCCTGGAGTGGGGACAGGGGGCCTCACTACGAGCAGTACTTC.

The chain uses TRBV19 and TRBJ2-4; no firm D call. The CDR3 loop spans 13 amino acids. Between the trimmed V and J ends, which lost 6 bases and 3 bases, there was a span of 9 bases. Germline CDR1 reads LNHDA; CDR2 reads SQIVND (reference sequence). The CDR3 reads CASSLYLKNIQYF. CDR3 coding DNA: TGTGCCAGTAGCCTCTACCTCAAAAACATTCAGTACTTC.

In its sample, this clone was seen once. The chain joins TRBV30 to TRBJ1-1, with 7 positions matching TRBD1. This CDR3 is built from 12 residues. CDR1 GTSNPN and CDR2 SVGIG come from the germline V gene (reference sequence). V lost 5 bases, J lost 1 base, and 1 base stayed unmatched. This CDR3 reads CAWQGGNTEAFF. The CDR3 nucleotides read TGTGCCTGGCAGGGGGGGAACACTGAAGCTTTCTTT.

This chain links TRBV19 with TRBJ2-6, with a tentative D call TRBD2 (5 bases). This CDR3 comprises 16 residues. The V gene's germline CDR1 is LNHDA and CDR2 SQIVND (reference sequence). Trimming removed 7 bases at V and 4 bases at J, with 17 bases between. The CDR3 region is CASTPYSGGGANVLTF. The CDR3 region has the DNA TGTGCCAGTACCCCCTACAGCGGCGGGGGGGCCAACGTCCTGACTTTC.

This clone has only one observation. V and J are TRBV30 and TRBJ1-6, with D uncertain. Germline V gene sequence: CDR1 GTSNPN, CDR2 SVGIG (reference sequence). The CDR3 runs to 15 residues. V dropped 0 bases and J dropped 7 bases, with 13 bases sitting between them. The CDR3 DNA sequence: TGTGCCTGGAGTGTAAGCCGTGGGCGAAATTCACCCCTCCACTTT. Protein: CAWSVSRGRNSPLHF.

The CDR3 nucleotides are TGTGCCAGCAGCTCCACCGGGACAGGGGGTGAAAAACTGTTTTTT. Its translation: CASSSTGTGGEKLFF. J is TRBJ1-4 and V is TRBV5-8; the match to TRBD1 covers 11 bases. CDR1 is SGHTS and CDR2 is YDEGEE in the germline V gene. The CDR3 runs to 15 residues. J lost 7 bases, V lost 3 bases, and 5 bases had no gene match. Together with reference TRBV5-8 and TRBJ1-4, the CDR3 gives the full variable domain: EAGVTQSPTHLIKTRGQQATLRCSPISGHTSVYWYQQALGLGLQFLLWYDEGEERNRGNFPPRFSGRQFPNYSSELNVNALELEDSALYLCASSSTGTGGEKLFFGSGTQLSVL.

CDR3 residues: CASRRDRGQNSPLHF. CDR3 DNA sequence: TGTGCCAGCAGACGGGACAGGGGGCAAAATTCACCCCTCCACTTT. The chain carries TRBV6-1 and TRBJ1-6; 12 bases align to TRBD1. The J segment lost 7 bases and the V segment lost 6 bases, leaving 4 bases of the junction unmatched. CDR1 and CDR2 from the germline V gene are MNHNS and SASEGT. The CDR3 runs 15 residues.

The chain uses TRBV29-1 and TRBJ1-2, with 8 bases matching TRBD1. The CDR3 spans 14 residues. Per the germline V gene, CDR1 is SQVTM and CDR2 is ANQGSEA. Trimming removed 4 bases from V and 2 bases from J; junction bases left unmatched: 6. The CDR3 is CSVASGTGNYGYTF. The CDR3 bases are TGCAGCGTTGCATCCGGGACAGGCAACTATGGCTACACCTTC.

This chain joins TRBV20-1 and TRBJ2-7, with D possibly TRBD2 on 6 matching bases. Looked up from germline, CDR1 is DFQATT and CDR2 is SNEGSKA (reference sequence). CDR3 length: 11 amino acids. The V end was cut by 5 bases, the J end by 3 bases, with 8 bases between. The CDR3 nucleotides read TGCAGTGCTCCGCGGGGCTACGAGCAGTACTTC. Protein: CSAPRGYEQYF.

This chain connects TRBV19 to TRBJ2-5; D is uncertain. Between the trimmed V and J ends, which lost 6 bases and 2 bases, there was a span of 10 bases. The germline CDR1 and CDR2 sequences are LNHDA and SQIVND (reference sequence). This CDR3 has 13 residues. The CDR3 reads CASSRQLQETQYF. The CDR3 DNA follows: TGTGCCAGTAGCCGGCAACTACAAGAGACCCAGTACTTC.

This chain connects TRBV7-2 to TRBJ2-1; 12 positions match TRBD2. The V gene's germline CDR1 is SGHTA and CDR2 FQGNSA. V lost 5 bases to trimming and J lost 4 bases; unmatched junction nucleotides: 3. The CDR3 covers 15 residues. The CDR3 protein is CASSPGLAGYNEQFF. Here the CDR3 DNA reads TGTGCCAGCAGCCCCGGACTAGCGGGATACAATGAGCAGTTCTTC.

The chain joins TRBV18 to TRBJ1-1, with 7 bases aligning to TRBD1. The V segment lost 3 bases and the J segment 1 base; nucleotides outside the gene matches: 8. The CDR3 loop spans 16 amino acids. Germline V gene sequence: CDR1 KGHSH, CDR2 LQKENI. As DNA, the CDR3 is TGTGCCAGCTCACCGGACACCGGGACAGCGAACACTGAAGCTTTCTTT. As protein: CASSPDTGTANTEAFF.

CDR3 sequence: CASSPLRNPGQGYGYTF. In nucleotides, the CDR3 is TGTGCCAGCTCACCACTCCGAAATCCGGGACAGGGGTATGGCTACACCTTC. The V call is TRBV18, the J call TRBJ1-2; 10 bases line up with TRBD1. Losses at the gene ends were 1 base for V and 5 bases for J; bases not matched to a gene: 10. This CDR3 is built from 17 residues. Germline assignment: CDR1 KGHSH and CDR2 LQKENI.

The rearrangement uses TRBV27 and TRBJ2-1; D call uncertain. V lost 4 bases to trimming and J lost 6 bases, with 10 bases between them. This CDR3 has 13 residues. Looked up from germline, CDR1 is MNHEY and CDR2 is SMNVEV (reference sequence). CDR3 in amino acids: CASSSTGVNEQFF. CDR3 in DNA: TGTGCCAGCAGTTCCACTGGAGTCAATGAGCAGTTCTTC.

This chain connects TRBV28 to TRBJ2-7, with no clear D. Trimming cost V 8 bases and J 4 bases, with 12 bases left between them. The CDR3 has 12 amino acids. Per germline, CDR1 MDHEN and CDR2 SYDVKM. In DNA, the CDR3 is TGTGCCAGCGCTGGAGAGCCTTACGAGCAGTACTTC. This gives the protein CASAGEPYEQYF.

The sample holds one count of this clone. This chain connects TRBV18 to TRBJ2-7, with D possibly TRBD2 on 6 matching bases. Germline V gene data show CDR1 as KGHSH and CDR2 as LQKENI. With 5 bases removed from V and 7 bases from J, the gap between germline ends came to 21 bases. There are 15 residues in the CDR3. In DNA, the CDR3 is TGTGCCAGCTCAACATCCCCCGGACTCGGGGGAGAGCAGTACTTC. Translated, it gives CASSTSPGLGGEQYF.

The V and J genes are TRBV11-2 and TRBJ1-2, with D possibly matching TRBD1 (5 bases). Germline CDR1 and CDR2: SGHAT and FQNNGV. The CDR3 loop spans 17 amino acids. V dropped 7 bases and J dropped 5 bases, with 26 bases sitting between them. CDR3 DNA sequence: TGTGCCAGCACCAAACTAGGGTCAGGGAGCGGGTTATATGGCTACACCTTC. Translation: CASTKLGSGSGLYGYTF.

The CDR3 sequence: CASSAGSQNIQYF. As DNA, the CDR3 is TGTGCCAGTAGTGCAGGTTCCCAAAACATTCAGTACTTC. The V and J genes are TRBV19 and TRBJ2-4, with D unclear. V was pared by 5 bases and J by 5 bases, with 10 bases between. The germline gives CDR1 LNHDA, CDR2 SQIVND (reference sequence). The CDR3 sequence is 13 residues long. The variable domain in full, completed from reference TRBV19 and TRBJ2-4, reads DGGITQSPKYLFRKEGQNVTLSCEQNLNHDAMYWYRQDPGQGLRLIYYSQIVNDFQKGDIAEGYSVSREKKESFPLTVTSAQKNPTAFYLCASSAGSQNIQYFGAGTRLSVL.

The V and J genes are TRBV11-2 and TRBJ1-1, with TRBD1 as a possible D gene (5 bases). The CDR3 is made up of 15 amino acids. In germline, CDR1 is SGHAT, CDR2 FQNNGV. V lost 5 bases and J lost 4, with 17 bases in between. This CDR3 reads CASSPTPTGGTEAFF. CDR3 coding DNA: TGTGCCAGCAGCCCTACTCCTACCGGGGGCACTGAAGCTTTCTTT.

The V call is TRBV5-4, the J call TRBJ2-1, with TRBD2 identical over 8 bases. V trimming: 4 bases; J trimming: 7 bases; junction bases outside the gene matches: 10. The germline CDR1 and CDR2 sequences are SGHNT and YYREEE (reference sequence). This CDR3 is 15 amino acids long. The CDR3 DNA follows: TGTGCCAGCAGCCGGGAGGGGAATAGGAAAAATGAGCAGTTCTTC. It specifies CASSREGNRKNEQFF.

The rearrangement uses TRBV4-1 and TRBJ2-7, with 14 bases aligning to TRBD2. CDR1 and CDR2 (germline): MGHRA, YSYEKL. The CDR3 covers 16 residues. V was pared by 4 bases and J by 5 bases, with 7 bases of the junction left unmatched. CDR3 region: CASSPWTSGRSNEQYF. The CDR3 DNA is TGCGCCAGCAGCCCGTGGACTAGCGGGAGGTCTAACGAGCAGTACTTC.